These 3 T cell receptor beta chains were sequenced from one sample in a study of blood T cell repertoires in COVID-19. Profiled with immunoSEQ multiplex PCR; TCRdb holds only in-frame clones, not every one. The sample includes roughly 250,000 clones, 83% of them seen just once. Sequencing input: PBMCs or T cells enriched from blood (not recorded which). These receptors were obtained from a woman aged 40 to 50 who had been exposed to COVID-19.

J is TRBJ2-1 and V is TRBV18, with 15 bases that match TRBD2. The junction had 12 bases not matched to a gene; V was cut back by 8 bases and J by 1 base. Germline V CDR1 and CDR2: KGHSH, LQKENI. There are 19 residues in the CDR3. The CDR3 loop is CASTMGTSGGLGSYNEQFF. The CDR3 DNA is TGTGCCAGCACGATGGGGACTAGCGGGGGGTTAGGATCCTACAATGAGCAGTTCTTC.

The rearrangement links TRBV7-2 to TRBJ2-2; no definite D call. Between the trimmed V and J ends, which lost 3 bases and 4 bases, there was a span of 3 bases. This CDR3 contains 12 residues. Germline CDR1 SGHTA, CDR2 FQGNSA. CDR3 DNA sequence: TGTGCCAGCAGCTTCGGCACCGGGGAGCTGTTTTTT. This gives the protein CASSFGTGELFF.

The chain recombines TRBV7-6 with TRBJ2-7, with TRBD1 as a possible D gene (5 bases). The germline CDR1 and CDR2 sequences are SGHVS and FNYEAQ. The CDR3 has 12 amino acids. Between the trimmed V and J ends, which lost 0 bases and 12 bases, there was a span of 12 bases. CDR3 nucleotides: TGTGCCAGCAGCTTAGCGCCAGGGTCAGTGTACTTC. Amino acid sequence: CASSLAPGSVYF.